This T cell receptor (beta chain) came from a study of Ad26.COV2.S vaccination and SARS-CoV-2 variants. Treatment given: 15 to 20 received Ad26.COV2.S at low or high dose, single or two shots; roughly five received placebo; per-sample allocation not given. Sampling was performed 63 days after the first vaccine or placebo injection. The method was immunoSEQ multiplex PCR; TCRdb's version includes in-frame clones alone and lacks a portion of them. The sample carries about 680,000 clones, 80% to 90% recorded once. Worth noting for this clone: Its antigen is unknown.

Per germline, CDR1 SGHRS and CDR2 YFSETQ. The CDR3 covers 12 residues. V lost 4 bases to trimming and J lost 7 bases, with 6 bases between them. Findings of the study overall: Recipients of either vaccine or placebo displayed similar breadth of non-spike TCRs. Individuals receiving vaccine had higher spike-specific TCR breadth than placebo recipients did.

Here the sequenced sample was peripheral blood, taken in a trial of Ad26.COV2.S vaccine versus placebo. The sequence was obtained from a person aged 18-65 years who received the Ad26.COV2.S COVID-19 vaccine or a placebo. The rearrangement links TRBV5-1 to TRBJ1-6; D is undetermined. The CDR3, as DNA: TGCGCCAGCAGCACCCGCAATTCACCCCTCCACTTT. Protein product: CASSTRNSPLHF. The full variable domain, rest sourced from reference TRBV5-1 and TRBJ1-6, is KAGVTQTPRYLIKTRGQQVTLSCSPISGHRSVSWYQQTPGQGLQFLFEYFSETQRNKGNFPGRFSGRQFSNSRSEMNVSTLELGDSALYLCASSTRNSPLHFGNGTRLTVT.